This T cell receptor (beta chain) is drawn from a study of shared clonotypes between healthy human individuals. Study-level results: Having only a few donors restricted how much genetic and exposure-history diversity was captured.

Genomic DNA (from each subset) was split evenly across several immunoSEQ plates. Repertoires were generated with immunoSEQ multiplex PCR, while TCRdb's copy carries only in-frame clones and drops some. The sample consists of about 490,000 clones, 76% of them appearing once. This clone was recorded once. Its antigen remains unknown. V lost 0 bases and J 8 bases, leaving 14 bases between the germline ends. The germline CDR1 and CDR2 sequences are SGHRS and YFSETQ. The CDR3 loop spans 15 amino acids. Each sample came from a Caucasian adult donor living in Nashville, Tennessee. The source is a woman in her 40s in good health. Some clones in this sample may be carry-over from other donors' samples. The chain carries TRBV5-1 and TRBJ1-4; D gene uncertain. Sequenced: PBMCs. CDR3 sequence: CASSLGAGLEEKLFF. In nucleotides, the CDR3 is TGCGCCAGCAGCTTGGGGGCGGGTCTGGAAGAAAAACTGTTTTTT.